The TCR beta chain described here comes from a study of PD-1 blockade in classical Hodgkin lymphoma. Relapse after autologous stem cell transplantation occurred in every patient, and brentuximab vedotin exposure varied. The study's findings and limits: The study found complete responders had baseline diversity similar to newly diagnosed patients.

Repertoires were generated with immunoSEQ multiplex PCR, while TCRdb's copy carries only in-frame clones and drops some. The sample comprises about 14,000 clones, about 83% of which are singletons, and roughly 21% rests with the top ten. With respect to this clone: Its matching antigen is unknown.

V lost 4 bases, J lost 0 bases, and 13 bases lay in between. Germline-derived CDR1 and CDR2 are SQVTM and ANQGSEA. The CDR3 covers 14 residues. The chain uses TRBV29-1 and TRBJ2-7; D is unclear. The clonotype originates from a human donor with classical Hodgkin lymphoma. The sequences come from peripheral blood mononuclear cells (PBMCs), collected at baseline. The CDR3 DNA follows: TGCAGCGTTGTCTTACTGGGCAGCTCCTACGAGCAGTACTTC. This translates into CSVVLLGSSYEQYF.